This TCR beta chain was recovered during a study of cytomegalovirus exposure and HLA in healthy donors. Study-wide results and caveats: A missense variant in DCLRE1C was later tied to TCR beta V- and J-gene trimming.

PCR was performed using 60 Vbeta and 13 Jbeta primers. Authors' data handling: In a later analysis, some 80 million unique TCR beta chains included roughly 11 million shared by two or more donors. TCRdb's table, derived via immunoSEQ multiplex PCR, lists solely in-frame clones and lacks some. From that table come the V and J calls and clone size; the DNA was used to work out D and trimming. The data contain under 150,000 clones, 82% of them seen just once; the ten biggest clones take up about 2.3%. The V and J ends lost 0 bases and 7 bases respectively, with 19 bases between them. Germline CDR1 is LGHNA and CDR2 is YNFKEQ. The CDR3 runs to 16 residues. Healthy people donating bone marrow made up the donors. About this clone itself: Its antigen is currently unknown.

Sequenced material: PBMCs. The source of this sequence is a male donor in good health and CMV-seronegative. The V and J genes are TRBV4-2 and TRBJ2-7; weak D call: TRBD2 (5 bases). Here the CDR3 reads CASSQDWASHHGEQYF. The CDR3 region has the DNA TGTGCCAGCAGCCAAGATTGGGCTAGCCATCATGGGGAGCAGTACTTC.